The source of this T cell receptor beta chain is a study of T cells after yellow fever vaccination. Background on the study: Preparation of fractions with low cell numbers was performed using SMART-Seq v4 Ultra Low Input.

Via MiXCR, TCRdb re-called the 5' RACE reads, giving one row per CDR3 protein. The sample includes a few hundred thousand distinct CDR3 sequences, around 6.8% seen only once; the top ten take over 15%. The junction had 8 bases not matched to a gene; V was cut back by 0 bases and J by 6 bases. Germline CDR1 is SGHKS and CDR2 is YYEKEE (reference sequence). The CDR3 totals 16 residues. General study points: Booster sampling recovered most clones from primary vaccination (approximately 97% CD4, over 75% CD8). Just a small share of clonotypes turned up in the CD4 compartment as well as the CD8 compartment. Abundant bulk-derived clonotypes could contaminate FACS-sorted repertoires.

This clonotype was seen at least ten times. The antigen is undetermined. The TCR was taken from a man aged 18 to 30 who received the YFV17D yellow fever vaccine. Source: PBMCs, taken about 41 days after the first yellow fever vaccination. The chain uses TRBV5-5 and TRBJ2-3; TRBD2 matches at 9 bases. The CDR3, as DNA: TGTGCCAGCAGCTTGGAAGCGGGGGGCTGGACTGATACGCAGTATTTT. This codes for CASSLEAGGWTDTQYF.